This is a list of T cell receptor beta chains from one sample in a study of blood T cell repertoires in COVID-19. This table comes from immunoSEQ multiplex PCR, and its TCRdb copy is limited to in-frame clones, with some not included. The sample records about 290,000 clones, roughly nine tenths being singletons. The sequenced sample consisted of PBMCs or T cells enriched from blood (not recorded which). The receptors derive from a woman in her forties who had recovered from COVID-19. Both conserved end residues are part of each CDR3. The order of the fields is J gene, V gene, CDR3 protein.

j_call: TRBJ2-3; v_call: TRBV6-1; cdr3_aa: CASSEQMLGGRNTQYF
j_call: TRBJ1-2; v_call: TRBV2; cdr3_aa: CASSEQGEDYGYTF
j_call: TRBJ1-5; v_call: TRBV6-1; cdr3_aa: CASSEGQANQPQHF
j_call: TRBJ1-1; v_call: TRBV19; cdr3_aa: CASSIDAESGEAFF
j_call: TRBJ1-2; v_call: TRBV5-4; cdr3_aa: CASSLVGQGGYGYTF
j_call: TRBJ2-5; v_call: TRBV5-4; cdr3_aa: CASSIETSGGFQETQYF
j_call: TRBJ1-5; v_call: TRBV6-6; cdr3_aa: CASTGQGIQPQHF
j_call: TRBJ1-5; v_call: TRBV30; cdr3_aa: CAWSVGQGGSQPQHF
j_call: TRBJ2-7; v_call: TRBV7-9; cdr3_aa: CASSLAGQVSHEQYF
j_call: TRBJ2-7; v_call: TRBV5-1; cdr3_aa: CASSLTGGLNEQYF
j_call: TRBJ2-5; v_call: TRBV14; cdr3_aa: CASSQERGGYQETQYF
j_call: TRBJ2-3; v_call: TRBV3-1/TRBV3-2; cdr3_aa: CASSQLSTDTQYF
j_call: TRBJ1-2; v_call: TRBV7-8; cdr3_aa: CASSPERVFRGYTF
j_call: TRBJ2-6; v_call: TRBV6-1; cdr3_aa: CASSEALGTGSGANVLTF
j_call: TRBJ1-6; v_call: TRBV27; cdr3_aa: CASSIYGGISPLHF
j_call: TRBJ2-5; v_call: TRBV11-2; cdr3_aa: CASSLQQSALQETQYF
j_call: TRBJ1-2; v_call: TRBV5-1; cdr3_aa: CASSLGQGTINGYTF
j_call: TRBJ2-5; v_call: TRBV6-5; cdr3_aa: CASRDRVLQETQYF
j_call: TRBJ2-7; v_call: TRBV7-8; cdr3_aa: CASSESRYEQYF
j_call: TRBJ1-6; v_call: TRBV7-2; cdr3_aa: CASSLGGTESSPLHF
j_call: TRBJ1-6; v_call: TRBV19; cdr3_aa: CASSINGQVGSPLHF
j_call: TRBJ1-3; v_call: TRBV9; cdr3_aa: CASSPQATSSGNTIYF
j_call: TRBJ1-6; v_call: TRBV11-3; cdr3_aa: CGGGGGRGNSPLHF
j_call: TRBJ2-5; v_call: TRBV15; cdr3_aa: CATSRDLRETQYF
j_call: TRBJ1-3; v_call: TRBV7-3; cdr3_aa: CASSLGGGPGNTIYF
j_call: TRBJ2-5; v_call: TRBV30; cdr3_aa: CAWSVIETQYF
j_call: TRBJ1-2; v_call: TRBV27; cdr3_aa: CASSLSDSLGGYTF
j_call: TRBJ2-1; v_call: TRBV5-1; cdr3_aa: CASSTNPGLSSYNEQFF
j_call: TRBJ2-7; v_call: TRBV28; cdr3_aa: CASSSGTPTYEQYF
j_call: TRBJ2-2; v_call: TRBV11-2; cdr3_aa: CASSPRKIGELFF
j_call: TRBJ2-7; v_call: TRBV13; cdr3_aa: CASSRHRGRNEQYF
j_call: TRBJ1-2; v_call: TRBV12-5; cdr3_aa: CASGTIQGASGYTF
j_call: TRBJ2-5; v_call: TRBV5-4; cdr3_aa: CASSSELAGARETQYF
j_call: TRBJ2-2; v_call: TRBV7-3; cdr3_aa: CASSFYGTSGTGTGELFF